These 11 T cell receptor beta chains share one sample of origin, sequenced in a study of blood T cells in healthy people across ages (dated by TCRdb to about 2015). The library was prepared using 5' RACE. The sample was run on an Illumina HiSeq 2500. The second PCR ran for about 6 to 12 cycles and used a J-beta primer mix along with a sample-barcoded 5' primer. TCRdb reanalyzed the raw reads on its own, using fastp at Q25 for trimming and MiXCR for clone calling, and kept in-frame beta chains. Rows are combined by CDR3 protein, so each entry shows the most common genes and DNA. The sample table lists over 950,000 distinct CDR3 sequences, more than 30% of them with a count of one. The ten largest clones capture under 15% of the sample. The sample taken for sequencing was blood. The receptors stem from a man younger than 30 in good health.

CDR3 DNA: TGTGCCAGCAGCCAGCAAACTGGGGGTGGCAATCAGCCCCAGCATTTT. Amino acids: CASSQQTGGGNQPQHF. This rearrangement joins TRBV7-2 to TRBJ1-5, with D maybe TRBD1 (5 bases). Germline loops: CDR1 SGHTA, CDR2 FQGNSA. This CDR3 is built from 16 residues. Trimming pared 5 bases from V and 2 bases from J, leaving 16 bases between.

This chain uses TRBV20-1 with TRBJ2-5; D may match TRBD1 or TRBD2 (5 bases each). CDR1 and CDR2 (germline): DFQATT, SNEGSKA (reference sequence). V lost 5 bases, J lost 0 bases, and 19 bases lay in between. This CDR3 has 16 residues. CDR3 sequence reads: CSAYQPGRADQETQYF. As DNA, the CDR3 is TGCAGTGCTTATCAACCGGGACGAGCGGACCAAGAGACCCAGTACTTC.

This clonotype was seen more than once but under ten times. The chain employs TRBV6-2 or TRBV6-3 and TRBJ2-7; D possibly corresponds to TRBD1 (6 bases). V was pared by 7 bases and J by 5 bases, with 6 bases between. CDR1 is MNHEY and CDR2 is SVGEGT in the germline V gene. This CDR3 comprises 10 residues. CDR3 nucleotides: TGTGCCAGCAACAGGGACGAGCAGTACTTC. Protein: CASNRDEQYF.

This clonotype was observed a handful of times. The chain joins TRBV2 to TRBJ1-2; D may be TRBD1 (6 bases). The length of the CDR3 is 13 residues. Germline V gene lookup returns CDR1 SNHLY and CDR2 FYNNEI. Trimming shortened V by 0 bases and J by 8 bases, and 10 bases separated the two germline ends. Here the CDR3 DNA reads TGTGCCAGCAGTGAAGCGGCCGGGGGCGGCTACACCTTC. This sequence encodes CASSEAAGGGYTF.

The chain recombines TRBV5-1 with TRBJ2-3; D is possibly TRBD1 (6 bases). V was cut by 4 bases and J by 6 bases, with 18 bases left in between. CDR3 length: 15 amino acids. Per germline, CDR1 SGHRS and CDR2 YFSETQ. The CDR3 DNA reads TGCGCCAGCAGCCAGAACAGGGTCGGCAAGGATACGCAGTATTTT. This encodes CASSQNRVGKDTQYF.

The chain joins TRBV4-1 to TRBJ2-7; TRBD2 matches at 10 bases. From germline, CDR1 is MGHRA and CDR2 YSYEKL. This CDR3 comprises 17 residues. The V segment lost 1 base and the J segment 7 bases; nucleotides outside the gene matches: 13. CDR3 DNA: TGCGCCAGCAGCCAAGTCTTTAGAGCGGGGGGGCCCAATGAGCAGTACTTC. Protein product: CASSQVFRAGGPNEQYF.

This clonotype was counted a few times. The chain links TRBV7-2 to TRBJ2-3; D is undetermined. Trimming removed 5 bases at V and 6 bases at J, with 15 bases between. From germline, CDR1 is SGHTA and CDR2 FQGNSA. This CDR3 region has 14 residues. The CDR3 DNA follows: TGTGCCAGCAGCCTTGGACCAATGACGGATACGCAGTATTTT. It encodes CASSLGPMTDTQYF. The complete variable domain, with remaining parts taken from reference TRBV7-2 and TRBJ2-3, reads GAGVSQSPSNKVTEKGKDVELRCDPISGHTALYWYRQSLGQGLEFLIYFQGNSAPDKSGLPSDRFSAERTGGSVSTLTIQRTQQEDSAVYLCASSLGPMTDTQYFGPGTRLTVL.

The chain uses TRBV12-5 and TRBJ2-3, with D tentatively TRBD2 (6 bases). Germline V gene lookup returns CDR1 LGHNT and CDR2 FRNRAP. The V and J ends lost 6 bases and 6 bases respectively, with 13 bases between them. CDR3 length: 13 residues. The CDR3 DNA reads TGTGCTAGTGGGTCCCTAGCGAGGGATACGCAGTATTTT. Its translation is CASGSLARDTQYF.

The chain combines TRBV27 with TRBJ2-3; D unresolved. Trimming pared 7 bases from V and 6 bases from J, leaving 17 bases between. Germline V gene data show CDR1 as MNHEY and CDR2 as SMNVEV (reference sequence). CDR3 length: 14 residues. The CDR3 protein is CASTPRALMDTQYF. The DNA for the CDR3 is TGTGCCAGCACCCCCCGGGCCCTCATGGATACGCAGTATTTT.

This clonotype was found a few times. V and J are TRBV11-2 and TRBJ2-5; TRBD2 matches 11 bases. Germline CDR1 and CDR2: SGHAT and FQNNGV. With 5 bases clipped from V and 2 bases from J, the junction kept 4 bases outside the gene matches. The CDR3 length is 15 residues. CDR3 nucleotide sequence: TGTGCCAGCAGCACAAGACTAGCGGGGCAAGAGACCCAGTACTTC. Amino acids: CASSTRLAGQETQYF.

V gene TRBV15 combines with J gene TRBJ2-5; tentatively, D is TRBD2 (5 bases). V was shortened by 0 bases and J by 4 bases, with 9 bases between the two germline ends. Germline V gene data show CDR1 as LNHNV and CDR2 as YYDKDF (reference sequence). There are 14 residues in the CDR3. Written as DNA, the CDR3 is TGTGCCACCAGCAGAGACGGCCGGGGAGAGACCCAGTACTTC. As protein: CATSRDGRGETQYF.